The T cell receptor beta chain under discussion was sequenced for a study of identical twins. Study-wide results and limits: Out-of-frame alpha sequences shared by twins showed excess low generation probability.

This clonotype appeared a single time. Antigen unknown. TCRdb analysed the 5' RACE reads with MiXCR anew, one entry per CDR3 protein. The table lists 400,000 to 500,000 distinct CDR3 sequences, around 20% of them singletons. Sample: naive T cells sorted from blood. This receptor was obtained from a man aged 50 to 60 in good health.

The CDR3 here is CASSTASGWYEQFF. CDR3 nucleotides: TGTGCCAGTAGTACGGCTAGCGGATGGTATGAGCAGTTCTTC. The rearrangement links TRBV19 to TRBJ2-1, with 7 bases matching TRBD2. The length of the CDR3 is 14 residues. Germline CDR1 reads LNHDA; CDR2 reads SQIVND (reference sequence). The V and J ends lost 4 bases and 8 bases, in that order; junction bases with no gene match: 8. The complete variable domain, with remaining parts taken from reference TRBV19 and TRBJ2-1, reads DGGITQSPKYLFRKEGQNVTLSCEQNLNHDAMYWYRQDPGQGLRLIYYSQIVNDFQKGDIAEGYSVSREKKESFPLTVTSAQKNPTAFYLCASSTASGWYEQFFGPGTRLTVL.